This T cell receptor (beta chain) was retrieved from a study of blood T cell repertoires in COVID-19. This clone was detected once. Repertoires were generated with immunoSEQ multiplex PCR, while TCRdb's copy carries only in-frame clones and drops some. The table lists under 250,000 clones, around 90% of them singletons. This CDR3 contains 16 residues. Between the trimmed V and J ends, which lost 0 bases and 7 bases, there was a span of 20 bases. The germline CDR1 and CDR2 sequences are SGHNT and YYREEE (reference sequence). Sequencing was performed on peripheral blood. The sequence was obtained from a man in his sixties who had recovered from COVID-19. The rearrangement uses TRBV5-4 and TRBJ2-7; D perhaps matches TRBD2 (7 bases). The CDR3 reads CASSLEASGGGREQYF. Written as DNA, the CDR3 is TGTGCCAGCAGCTTGGAGGCTAGCGGAGGGGGTAGGGAGCAGTACTTC. The whole variable domain, filled in from reference TRBV5-4 and TRBJ2-7, reads ETGVTQSPTHLIKTRGQQVTLRCSSQSGHNTVSWYQQALGQGPQFIFQYYREEENGRGNFPPRFSGLQFPNYSSELNVNALELDDSALYLCASSLEASGGGREQYFGPGTRLTVT.